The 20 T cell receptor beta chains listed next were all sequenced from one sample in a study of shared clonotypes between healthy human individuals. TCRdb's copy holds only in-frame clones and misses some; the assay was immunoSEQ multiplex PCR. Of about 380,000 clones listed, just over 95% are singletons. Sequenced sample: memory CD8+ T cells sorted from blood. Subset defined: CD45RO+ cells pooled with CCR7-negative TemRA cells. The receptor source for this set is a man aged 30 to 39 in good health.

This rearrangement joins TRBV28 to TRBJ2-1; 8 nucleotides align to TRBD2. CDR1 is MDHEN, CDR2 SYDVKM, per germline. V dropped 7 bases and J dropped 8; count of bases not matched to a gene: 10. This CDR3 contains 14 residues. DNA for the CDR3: TGTGCCAGCACCATAGCGGGAATCGGTCATGAGCAGTTCTTC. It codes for CASTIAGIGHEQFF.

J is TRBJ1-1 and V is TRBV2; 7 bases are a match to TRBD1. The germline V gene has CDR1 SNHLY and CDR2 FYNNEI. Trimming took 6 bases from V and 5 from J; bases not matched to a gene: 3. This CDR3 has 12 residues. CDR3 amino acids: CASRARGTEAFF. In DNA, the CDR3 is TGTGCCAGCAGGGCCAGGGGGACTGAAGCTTTCTTT.

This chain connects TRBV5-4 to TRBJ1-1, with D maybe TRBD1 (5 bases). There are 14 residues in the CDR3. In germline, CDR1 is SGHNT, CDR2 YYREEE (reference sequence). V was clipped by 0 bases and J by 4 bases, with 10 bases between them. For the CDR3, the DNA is TGTGCCAGCAGCTTGGCGGGGGGGTCCACTGAAGCTTTCTTT. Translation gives CASSLAGGSTEAFF.

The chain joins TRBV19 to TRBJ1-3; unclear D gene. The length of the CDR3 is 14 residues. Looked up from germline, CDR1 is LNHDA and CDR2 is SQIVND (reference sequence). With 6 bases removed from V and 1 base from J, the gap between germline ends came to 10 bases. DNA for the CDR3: TGTGCCAGTAGCCCTATCGGGTCTGGAAACACCATATATTTT. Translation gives CASSPIGSGNTIYF.

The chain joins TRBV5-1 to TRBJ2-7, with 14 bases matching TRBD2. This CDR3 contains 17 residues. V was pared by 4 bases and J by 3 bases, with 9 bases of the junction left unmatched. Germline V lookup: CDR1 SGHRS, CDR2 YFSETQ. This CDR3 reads CASSEGLAGDRVYEQYF. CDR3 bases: TGCGCCAGCAGCGAGGGACTAGCGGGAGATAGGGTCTACGAGCAGTACTTC.

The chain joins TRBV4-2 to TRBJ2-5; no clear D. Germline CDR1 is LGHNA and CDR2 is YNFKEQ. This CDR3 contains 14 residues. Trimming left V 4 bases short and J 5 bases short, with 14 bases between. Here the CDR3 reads CASSPAAPLETQYF. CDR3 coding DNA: TGTGCCAGCAGCCCGGCGGCCCCTTTGGAGACCCAGTACTTC.

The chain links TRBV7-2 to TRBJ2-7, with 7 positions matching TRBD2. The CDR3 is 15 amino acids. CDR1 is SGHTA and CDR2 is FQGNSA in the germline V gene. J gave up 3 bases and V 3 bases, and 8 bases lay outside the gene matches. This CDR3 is CASSLRDYKGYEQYF. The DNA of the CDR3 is TGTGCCAGCAGCTTGCGGGACTATAAGGGCTACGAGCAGTACTTC.

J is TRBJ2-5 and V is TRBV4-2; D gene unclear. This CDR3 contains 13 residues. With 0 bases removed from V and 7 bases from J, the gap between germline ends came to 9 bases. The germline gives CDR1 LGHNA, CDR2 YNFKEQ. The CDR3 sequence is CASSQDWGGTQYF. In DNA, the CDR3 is TGTGCCAGCAGCCAAGATTGGGGTGGGACCCAGTACTTC.

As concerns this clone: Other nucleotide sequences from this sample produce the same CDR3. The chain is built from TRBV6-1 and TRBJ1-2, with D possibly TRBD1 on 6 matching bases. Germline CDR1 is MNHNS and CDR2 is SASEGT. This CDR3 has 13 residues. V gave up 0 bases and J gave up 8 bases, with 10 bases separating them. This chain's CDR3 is CASSEAGGGGYTF. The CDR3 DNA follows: TGTGCCAGCAGTGAAGCAGGGGGTGGGGGCTACACCTTC.

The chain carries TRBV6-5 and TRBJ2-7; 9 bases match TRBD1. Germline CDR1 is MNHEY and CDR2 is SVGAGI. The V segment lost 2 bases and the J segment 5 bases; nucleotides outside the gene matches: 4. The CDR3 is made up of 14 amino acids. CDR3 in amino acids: CASSYGTGHHEQYF. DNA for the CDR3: TGTGCCAGCAGTTACGGGACAGGGCACCACGAGCAGTACTTC.

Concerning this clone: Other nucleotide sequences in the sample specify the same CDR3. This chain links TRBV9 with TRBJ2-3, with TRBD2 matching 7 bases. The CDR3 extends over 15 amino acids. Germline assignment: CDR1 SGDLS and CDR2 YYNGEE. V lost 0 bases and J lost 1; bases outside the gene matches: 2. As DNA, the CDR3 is TGTGCCAGCAGCGTAGCTACTAGCGGCACAGATACGCAGTATTTT. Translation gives CASSVATSGTDTQYF.

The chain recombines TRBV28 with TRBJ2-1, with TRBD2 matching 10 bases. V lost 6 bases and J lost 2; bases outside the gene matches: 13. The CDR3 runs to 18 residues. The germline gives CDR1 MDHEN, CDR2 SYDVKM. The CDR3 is CASSQTSSGRAAYNEQFF. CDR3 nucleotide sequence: TGTGCCAGCAGCCAGACCTCGAGCGGGAGGGCCGCCTACAATGAGCAGTTCTTC.

The CDR3 spells CASSLELGDNQPQHF. The DNA of the CDR3 is TGTGCCAGCAGCTTAGAGCTAGGGGATAATCAGCCCCAGCATTTT. The chain employs TRBV7-8 and TRBJ1-5, with D maybe TRBD1 (5 bases). CDR1 and CDR2 (germline): SGHVS, FQNEAQ. Trimming left V 1 base short and J 4 bases short, with 11 bases between. CDR3 length: 15 amino acids.

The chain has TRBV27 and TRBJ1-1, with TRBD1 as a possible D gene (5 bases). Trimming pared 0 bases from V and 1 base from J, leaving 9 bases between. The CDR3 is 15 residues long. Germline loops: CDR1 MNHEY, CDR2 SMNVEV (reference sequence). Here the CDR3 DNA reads TGTGCCAGCAGTTTATCTTGGGGCTCGAACACTGAAGCTTTCTTT. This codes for CASSLSWGSNTEAFF.

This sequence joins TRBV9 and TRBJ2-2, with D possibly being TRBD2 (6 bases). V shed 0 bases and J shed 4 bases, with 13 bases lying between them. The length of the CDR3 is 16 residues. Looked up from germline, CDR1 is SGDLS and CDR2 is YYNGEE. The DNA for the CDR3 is TGTGCCAGCAGCGTAGGTGGGCGGGGAACCACCGGGGAGCTGTTTTTT. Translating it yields CASSVGGRGTTGELFF.

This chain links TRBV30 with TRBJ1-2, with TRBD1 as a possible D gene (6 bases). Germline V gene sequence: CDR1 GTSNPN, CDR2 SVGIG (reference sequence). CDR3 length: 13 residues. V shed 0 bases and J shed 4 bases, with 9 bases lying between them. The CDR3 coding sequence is TGTGCCTGGAGTGTAGGGGGAATCTATGGCTACACCTTC. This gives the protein CAWSVGGIYGYTF.

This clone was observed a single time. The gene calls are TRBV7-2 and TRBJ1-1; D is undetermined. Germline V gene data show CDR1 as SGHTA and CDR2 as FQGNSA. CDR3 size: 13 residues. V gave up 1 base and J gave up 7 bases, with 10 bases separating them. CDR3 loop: CASSLVGLYEAFF. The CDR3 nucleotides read TGTGCCAGCAGCTTAGTGGGCCTTTATGAAGCTTTCTTT.

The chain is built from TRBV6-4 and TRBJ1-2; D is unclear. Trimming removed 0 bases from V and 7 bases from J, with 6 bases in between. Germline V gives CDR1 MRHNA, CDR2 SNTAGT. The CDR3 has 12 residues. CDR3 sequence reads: CASSDSRVGYTF. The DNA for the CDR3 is TGTGCCAGCAGTGACTCGAGGGTTGGCTACACCTTC.

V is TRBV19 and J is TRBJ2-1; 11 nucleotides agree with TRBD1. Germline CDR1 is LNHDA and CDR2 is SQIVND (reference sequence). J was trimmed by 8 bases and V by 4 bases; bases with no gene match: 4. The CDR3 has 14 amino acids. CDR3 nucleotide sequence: TGTGCCAGTAGTACTGGACAGGGGGCGGATGAGCAGTTCTTC. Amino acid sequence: CASSTGQGADEQFF.

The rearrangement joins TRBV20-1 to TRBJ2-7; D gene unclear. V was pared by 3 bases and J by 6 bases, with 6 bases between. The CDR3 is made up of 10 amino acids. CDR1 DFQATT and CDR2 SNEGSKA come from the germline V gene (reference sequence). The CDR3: CSASFLEQYF. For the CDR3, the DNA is TGCAGTGCTAGTTTTCTCGAGCAGTACTTC.